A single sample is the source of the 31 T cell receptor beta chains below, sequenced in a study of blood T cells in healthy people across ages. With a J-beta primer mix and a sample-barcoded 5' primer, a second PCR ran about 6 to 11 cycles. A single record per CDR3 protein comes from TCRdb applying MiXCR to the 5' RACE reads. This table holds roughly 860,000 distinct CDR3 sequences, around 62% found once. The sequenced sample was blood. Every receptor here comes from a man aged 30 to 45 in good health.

In DNA form, the CDR3 reads TGTGCCAGCAGCCCTAGACAGGGTCTCTTCTCTGGGGCCAACGTCCTGACTTTC. Residues: CASSPRQGLFSGANVLTF. The V and J genes are TRBV9 and TRBJ2-6; TRBD1 matches at 7 bases. CDR3 length equals 18 residues. V lost 4 bases, J lost 0 bases, and 10 bases stayed unmatched. Germline CDR1 is SGDLS and CDR2 is YYNGEE.

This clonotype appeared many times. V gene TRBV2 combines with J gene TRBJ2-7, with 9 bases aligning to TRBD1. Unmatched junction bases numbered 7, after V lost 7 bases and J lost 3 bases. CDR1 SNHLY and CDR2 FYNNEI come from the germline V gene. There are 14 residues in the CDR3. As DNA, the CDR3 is TGTGCCAGCACCACGACAGGGGGAAACTACGAGCAGTACTTC. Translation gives CASTTTGGNYEQYF.

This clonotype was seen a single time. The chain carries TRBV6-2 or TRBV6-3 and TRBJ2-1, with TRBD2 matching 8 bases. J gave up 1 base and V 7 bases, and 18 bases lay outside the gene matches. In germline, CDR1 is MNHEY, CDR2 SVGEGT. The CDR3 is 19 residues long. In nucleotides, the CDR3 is TGTGCCAGCACCTCTCTGTGGGAGGCCACTAGCGGTTCCTACAATGAGCAGTTCTTC. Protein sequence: CASTSLWEATSGSYNEQFF.

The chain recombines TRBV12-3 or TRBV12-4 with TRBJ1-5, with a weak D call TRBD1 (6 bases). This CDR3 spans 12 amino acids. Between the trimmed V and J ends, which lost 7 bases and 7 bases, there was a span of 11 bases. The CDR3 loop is CASTLQGQPQHF. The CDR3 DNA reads TGTGCCAGCACCTTACAGGGACAGCCCCAGCATTTT.

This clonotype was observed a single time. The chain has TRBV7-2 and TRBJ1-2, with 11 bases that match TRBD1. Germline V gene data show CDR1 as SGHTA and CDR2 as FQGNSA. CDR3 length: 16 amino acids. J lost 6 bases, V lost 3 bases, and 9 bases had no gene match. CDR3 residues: CASSFIRDRGSNGYTF. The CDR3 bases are TGTGCCAGCAGCTTTATCCGGGACAGGGGGAGTAATGGCTACACCTTC.

The CDR3 protein is CASSLTGQGLKTQYF. The CDR3 bases are TGTGCCAGCAGTTTAACAGGACAGGGTTTGAAGACCCAGTACTTC. The rearrangement uses TRBV28 and TRBJ2-7; 8 bases map to TRBD1. The better agreement between TRBJ2-5 and the DNA end casts doubt on the J call. The CDR3 is 15 amino acids. Germline-derived CDR1 and CDR2 are MDHEN and SYDVKM.

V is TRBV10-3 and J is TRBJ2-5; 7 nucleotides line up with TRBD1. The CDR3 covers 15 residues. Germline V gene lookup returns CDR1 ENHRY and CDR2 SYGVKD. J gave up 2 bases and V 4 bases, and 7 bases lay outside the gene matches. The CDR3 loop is CAISGNTGAQETQYF. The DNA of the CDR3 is TGTGCCATCAGTGGGAATACAGGGGCTCAAGAGACCCAGTACTTC.

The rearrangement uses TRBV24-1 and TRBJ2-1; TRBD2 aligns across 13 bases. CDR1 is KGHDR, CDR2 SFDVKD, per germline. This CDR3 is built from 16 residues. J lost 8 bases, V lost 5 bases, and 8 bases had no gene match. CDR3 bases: TGTGCCACCAGTGGAACTAGCGGGGGGGCAGTGGATGAGCAGTTCTTC. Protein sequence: CATSGTSGGAVDEQFF.

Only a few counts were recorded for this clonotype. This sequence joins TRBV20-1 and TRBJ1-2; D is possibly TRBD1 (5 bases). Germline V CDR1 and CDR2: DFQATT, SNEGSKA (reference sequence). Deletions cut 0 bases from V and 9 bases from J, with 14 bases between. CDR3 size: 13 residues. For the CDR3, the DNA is TGCAGTGCTAGAGAGGACGATGGGGGTCGCTACACCTTC. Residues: CSAREDDGGRYTF.

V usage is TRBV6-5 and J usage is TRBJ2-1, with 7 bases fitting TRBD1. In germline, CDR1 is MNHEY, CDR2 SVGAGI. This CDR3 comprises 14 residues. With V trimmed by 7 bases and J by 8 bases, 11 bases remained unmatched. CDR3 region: CASTSATGDHEQFF. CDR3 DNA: TGTGCCAGCACTTCCGCTACAGGGGACCATGAGCAGTTCTTC.

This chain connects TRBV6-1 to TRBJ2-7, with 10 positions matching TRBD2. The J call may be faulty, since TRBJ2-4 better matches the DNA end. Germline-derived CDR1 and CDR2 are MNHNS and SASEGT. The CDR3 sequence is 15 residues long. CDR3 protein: CASSAGLAGENIQYF. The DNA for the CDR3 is TGTGCCAGCAGCGCTGGGCTAGCGGGGGAAAACATTCAGTACTTC.

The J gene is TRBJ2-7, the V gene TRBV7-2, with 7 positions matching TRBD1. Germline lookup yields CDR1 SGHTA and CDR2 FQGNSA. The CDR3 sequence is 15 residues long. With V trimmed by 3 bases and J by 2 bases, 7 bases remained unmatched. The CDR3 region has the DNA TGTGCCAGCAGCTTGCGGACCGGGACAGCCTACGAGCAGTACTTC. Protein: CASSLRTGTAYEQYF.

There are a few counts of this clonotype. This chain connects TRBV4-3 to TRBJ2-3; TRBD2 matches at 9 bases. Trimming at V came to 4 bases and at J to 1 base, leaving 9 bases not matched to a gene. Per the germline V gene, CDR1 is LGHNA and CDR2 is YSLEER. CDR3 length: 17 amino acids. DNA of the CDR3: TGCGCCAGCAGCCTTAGCGGGGGCCCCCTTGGCACAGATACGCAGTATTTT. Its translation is CASSLSGGPLGTDTQYF.

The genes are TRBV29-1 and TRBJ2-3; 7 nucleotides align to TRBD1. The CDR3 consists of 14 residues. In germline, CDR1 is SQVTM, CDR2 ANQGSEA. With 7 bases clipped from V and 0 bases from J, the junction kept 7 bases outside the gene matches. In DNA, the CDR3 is TGCAGCGCTTATTGGACAGGTAGCACAGATACGCAGTATTTT. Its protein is CSAYWTGSTDTQYF.

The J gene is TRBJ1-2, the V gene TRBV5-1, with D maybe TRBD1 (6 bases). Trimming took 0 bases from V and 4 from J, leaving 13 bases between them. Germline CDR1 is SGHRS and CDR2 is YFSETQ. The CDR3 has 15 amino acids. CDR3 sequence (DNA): TGCGCCAGCAGCTTGGAGGACAGCCTCGTCTATGGCTACACCTTC. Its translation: CASSLEDSLVYGYTF.

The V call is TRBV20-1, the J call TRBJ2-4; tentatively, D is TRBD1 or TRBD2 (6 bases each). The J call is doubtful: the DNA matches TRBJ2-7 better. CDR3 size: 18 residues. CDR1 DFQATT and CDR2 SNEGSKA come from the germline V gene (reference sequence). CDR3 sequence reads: CSARDREIPGAGDHEQYF. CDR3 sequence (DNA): TGCAGTGCTAGAGATCGGGAAATTCCGGGGGCAGGGGACCACGAGCAGTACTTC.

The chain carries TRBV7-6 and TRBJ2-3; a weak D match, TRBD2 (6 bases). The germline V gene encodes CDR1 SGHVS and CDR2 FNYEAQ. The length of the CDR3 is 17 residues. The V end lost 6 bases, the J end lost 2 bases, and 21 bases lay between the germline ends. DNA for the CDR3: TGTGCCAGCAGTGCCCCGGAGGCGGGACGGATCACAGATACGCAGTATTTT. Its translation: CASSAPEAGRITDTQYF.

Here the CDR3 DNA reads TGTGCCTGGAGTGTACTAACGGGCTCCTACGAGCAGTACTTC. Amino acid sequence: CAWSVLTGSYEQYF. This chain joins TRBV30 and TRBJ2-7; no definite D call. The germline V and J ends were trimmed by 0 bases and 0 bases, with 9 bases remaining between them. CDR3 length: 14 residues. Per the germline V gene, CDR1 is GTSNPN and CDR2 is SVGIG (reference sequence).

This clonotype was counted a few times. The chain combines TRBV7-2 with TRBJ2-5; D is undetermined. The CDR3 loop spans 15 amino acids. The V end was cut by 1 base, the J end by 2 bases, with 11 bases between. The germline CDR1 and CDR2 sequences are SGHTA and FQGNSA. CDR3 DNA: TGTGCCAGCAGCTTAGGCTGGGCCTTTCAAGAGACCCAGTACTTC. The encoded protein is CASSLGWAFQETQYF.

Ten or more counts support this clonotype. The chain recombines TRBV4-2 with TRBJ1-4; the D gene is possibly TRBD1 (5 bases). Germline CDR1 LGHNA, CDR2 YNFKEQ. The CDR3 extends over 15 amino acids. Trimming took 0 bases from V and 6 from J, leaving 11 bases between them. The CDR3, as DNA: TGTGCCAGCAGCCAAGATGTCGGAGGGGATGAAAAACTGTTTTTT. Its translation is CASSQDVGGDEKLFF.

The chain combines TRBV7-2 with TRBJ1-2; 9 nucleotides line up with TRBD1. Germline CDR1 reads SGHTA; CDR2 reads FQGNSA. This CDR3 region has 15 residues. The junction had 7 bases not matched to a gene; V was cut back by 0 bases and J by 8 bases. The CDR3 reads CASSLAGTGPQGYTF. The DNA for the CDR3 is TGTGCCAGCAGCTTAGCCGGGACAGGGCCTCAGGGCTACACCTTC.

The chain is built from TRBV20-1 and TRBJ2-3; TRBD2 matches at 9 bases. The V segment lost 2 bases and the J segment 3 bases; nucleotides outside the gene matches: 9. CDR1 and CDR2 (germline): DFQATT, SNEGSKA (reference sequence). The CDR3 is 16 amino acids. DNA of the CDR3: TGCAGTGCTAGACAGAGTAGCGGGGGTAGTACAGATACGCAGTATTTT. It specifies CSARQSSGGSTDTQYF.

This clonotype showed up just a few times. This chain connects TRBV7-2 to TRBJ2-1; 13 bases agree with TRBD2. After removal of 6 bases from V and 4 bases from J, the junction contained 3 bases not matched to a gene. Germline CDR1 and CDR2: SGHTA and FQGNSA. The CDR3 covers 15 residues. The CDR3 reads CASRAGLAGYNEQFF. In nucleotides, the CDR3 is TGTGCCAGCAGGGCGGGACTAGCGGGGTACAATGAGCAGTTCTTC.

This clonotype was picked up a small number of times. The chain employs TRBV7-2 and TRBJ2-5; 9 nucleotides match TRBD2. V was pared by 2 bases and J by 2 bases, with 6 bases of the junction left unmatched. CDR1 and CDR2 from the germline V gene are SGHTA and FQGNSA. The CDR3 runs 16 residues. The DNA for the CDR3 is TGTGCCAGCAGCTTATCCCCTAGCGGGGCTCAAGAGACCCAGTACTTC. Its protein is CASSLSPSGAQETQYF.

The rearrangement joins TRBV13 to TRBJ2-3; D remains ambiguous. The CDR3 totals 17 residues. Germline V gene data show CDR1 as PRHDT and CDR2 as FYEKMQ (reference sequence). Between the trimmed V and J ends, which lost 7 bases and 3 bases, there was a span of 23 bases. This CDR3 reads CASMESGRTQPTDTQYF. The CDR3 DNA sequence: TGTGCCAGCATGGAGTCGGGTCGGACGCAGCCGACAGATACGCAGTATTTT.

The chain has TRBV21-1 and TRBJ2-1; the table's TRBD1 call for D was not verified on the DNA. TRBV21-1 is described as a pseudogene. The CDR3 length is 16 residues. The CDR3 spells CASTHGRGTGDNEQFF. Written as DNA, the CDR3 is TGTGCCAGCACCCACGGGAGGGGGACAGGAGACAATGAGCAGTTCTTC.

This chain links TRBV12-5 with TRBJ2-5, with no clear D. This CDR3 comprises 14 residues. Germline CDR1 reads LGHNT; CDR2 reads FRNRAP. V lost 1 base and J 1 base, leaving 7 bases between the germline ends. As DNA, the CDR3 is TGTGCTAGTGGTTTGGACCTCATCCAAGAGACCCAGTACTTC. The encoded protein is CASGLDLIQETQYF.

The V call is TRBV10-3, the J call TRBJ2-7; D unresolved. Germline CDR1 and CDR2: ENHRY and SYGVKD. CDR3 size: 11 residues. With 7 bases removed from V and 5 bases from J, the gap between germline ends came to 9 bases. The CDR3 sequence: CAIMKGDEQYF. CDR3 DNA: TGTGCCATCATGAAGGGCGACGAGCAGTACTTC.

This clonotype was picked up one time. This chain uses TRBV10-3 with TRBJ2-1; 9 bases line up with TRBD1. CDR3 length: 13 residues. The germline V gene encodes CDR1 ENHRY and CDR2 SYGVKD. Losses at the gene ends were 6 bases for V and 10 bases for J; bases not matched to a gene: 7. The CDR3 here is CAIRPDRGDEQFF. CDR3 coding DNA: TGTGCCATCAGACCCGACAGGGGGGACGAGCAGTTCTTC.

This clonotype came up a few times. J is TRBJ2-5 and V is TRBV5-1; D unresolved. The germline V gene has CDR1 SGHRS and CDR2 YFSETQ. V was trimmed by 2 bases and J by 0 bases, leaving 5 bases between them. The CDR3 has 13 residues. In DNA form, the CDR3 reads TGCGCCAGCAGCTTCCCCCACCAAGAGACCCAGTACTTC. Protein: CASSFPHQETQYF.

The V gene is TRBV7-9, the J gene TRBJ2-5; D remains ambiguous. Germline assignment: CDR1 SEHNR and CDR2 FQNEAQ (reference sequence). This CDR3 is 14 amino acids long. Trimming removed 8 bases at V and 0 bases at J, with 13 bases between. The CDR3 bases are TGTGCCAGCCGGAAAGGAGCTAACCAAGAGACCCAGTACTTC. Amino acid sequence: CASRKGANQETQYF.